The 31 T cell receptor delta chains presented below share a single source sample, sequenced in a study of γδ T cells in repeated Plasmodium falciparum infection. Gammadelta T cells were flow-sorted from PBMC into Vgamma9/Vdelta2+ and Vdelta2-negative populations for bulk analysis. TCRdb reanalysed the multiplex PCR reads with CATT. This sample yields 90,000 to 95,000 delta-chain clones, of which 0.98% are seen a single time; nearly 10% belongs to the top ten. The sample consisted of gamma-delta T cells from blood. These receptors all stem from a pool of human donors (malaria-infected and uninfected, not separated).

This clone has a handful of counts. The rearrangement joins TRDV1 to TRDJ1; 7 bases fit TRDD3. The J gene was missing in TCRdb and was found by matching the end of the DNA to germline. Trimming cost V 5 bases and J 3 bases; bases outside gene matches: 12. The length of the CDR3 is 16 residues. Germline V gives CDR1 TSWWSYY, CDR2 QGS. The CDR3 spells CALGKGGWGRSDKLIF. The CDR3 bases are TGTGCTCTTGGGAAGGGGGGCTGGGGGCGATCCGATAAACTCATCTTT.

This clone was seen only a few times. The TCRdb record carries a much larger clone's protein, which differs from this DNA's translation at residues 16 and 17; a read error is the likely cause, and the protein listed here is the DNA translation. This chain connects TRDV2 to TRDJ3; 11 bases align to TRDD3. CDR3 size: 19 residues. CDR1 and CDR2 (germline): GEAIGNYY, EKD. The J segment lost 20 bases and the V segment lost 0 bases, leaving 23 bases of the junction unmatched. The CDR3 region has the DNA TGTGCCTGTGACACCGTACTGGGGGATAGCTCCTGGGACACCCGAAAGGTGTTTTTC. Amino acids: CACDTVLGDSSWDTRKVFF.

This clone was detected only a few times. TCRdb has a much larger clone's protein, which differs at residue 20 from the translation of this DNA, likely because of a read error; what is shown is the protein translated from the DNA. V is TRDV1 and J is TRDJ1; TRDD3 matches at 11 bases. The J gene, not given by TCRdb, was assigned here from a germline match of the nucleotide sequence. Germline values: CDR1 TSWWSYY, CDR2 QGS. This CDR3 is 23 amino acids long. CDR3 DNA sequence: TGTGCTCTTGGGTACCTTGTACGCTTCGGAAGGTTGGGGGATACGCATTCTTCCGATAGACTCATCTTT. This encodes CALGYLVRFGRLGDTHSSDRLIF.

Regarding this clone: A far larger clone is a single base away, which makes a read error likely. Distinct nucleotide sequences in the sample also encode this CDR3. The chain has TRDV1 and TRDJ3; D possibly matches TRDD2 or TRDD3 (5 bases each). TCRdb supplies no J gene; here it was assigned by aligning the nucleotide sequence to germline. V was shortened by 0 bases and J by 4 bases, with 22 bases between the two germline ends. CDR1 and CDR2 (germline): TSWWSYY, QGS. The CDR3 runs 21 residues. CDR3 sequence reads: CALGELPTGWGIRWDTRQMFF. The CDR3 nucleotides are TGTGCTCTTGGGGAACTACCTACAGGGTGGGGAATACGATGGGACACCCGACAGATGTTTTTC.

This clone was counted between two and nine times. Only one base separates this from a far larger clonotype, so it likely reflects a read error. This same CDR3 is encoded by further DNA sequences in the sample. This chain uses TRDV2 with TRDJ1; 8 nucleotides agree with TRDD3. TCRdb does not report a J gene; here it was assigned by matching the DNA to germline references. CDR3 size: 19 residues. CDR1 and CDR2 (germline): GEAIGNYY, EKD. The CDR3 DNA reads as TGCGCCTGTGACACAAAGGAACTGGGGGCCAGCCCGTACACCGATAAACTCATCTTT. Encoded protein: CACDTKELGASPYTDKLIF.

In this sample, this clone turned up many times. The mismatch at residue 11 between this DNA's translation and the TCRdb protein of a much larger clone likely reflects a read error; the protein shown is translated from the DNA. CDR3 bases: TGTGCCTGTGACCCCGCTTGGGATGCAGGCGCCGATAAACTCATCTTT. Residues: CACDPAWDAGADKLIF. V and J are TRDV2 and TRDJ1; TRDD3 is a possible D gene (5 bases). In the absence of a J gene in TCRdb, the DNA was matched to germline to assign it here. This CDR3 contains 16 residues. Germline CDR1 and CDR2: GEAIGNYY and EKD. The germline V and J ends were trimmed by 3 bases and 3 bases, with 19 bases remaining between them.

This clone has more than one count but fewer than ten. The TCRdb record carries a much larger clone's protein, which differs from this DNA's translation at residue 4; a read error is the likely cause, and the protein listed here is the DNA translation. The chain employs TRDV1 and TRDJ1; D gene ambiguous. Germline loops: CDR1 TSWWSYY, CDR2 QGS. The CDR3 extends over 16 amino acids. The V gene lost 8 bases and the J gene lost 3 bases, with 22 bases spanning the gap. CDR3 protein: CALPTATRSSADKLIF. The CDR3 nucleotides are TGTGCTCTTCCGACCGCAACAAGGAGTTCGGCCGATAAACTCATCTTT.

On this clone itself: A much larger clone is a single base away; this may be a read error. This chain joins TRDV2 and TRDJ1; 10 nucleotides agree with TRDD3. The J gene is absent in TCRdb and was assigned here via DNA matching to germline. Germline CDR1 and CDR2: GEAIGNYY and EKD. The CDR3 loop spans 18 amino acids. V was clipped by 5 bases and J by 3 bases; unmatched bases: 17. CDR3 sequence: CACVGLRGMGDTADKLIF. In DNA, the CDR3 is TGTGCCTGTGTTGGGCTACGCGGGATGGGGGATACAGCCGATAAACTCATCTTT.

About this clone: The TCRdb record carries a much larger clone's protein, which differs from this DNA's translation at residue 6; a read error is the likely cause, and the protein listed here is the DNA translation. The V call is TRAV14/DV4, the J call TRDJ1, with unresolved D. Trimming cost V 10 bases and J 3 bases, with 15 bases left between them. The germline V gene encodes CDR1 TSDPSYG and CDR2 QGSYDQQN (reference sequence). The CDR3 extends over 13 amino acids. The CDR3 sequence: CATLIQVADKLIF. The CDR3 DNA reads TGTGCAACCCTTATCCAGGTAGCCGATAAACTCATCTTT.

A word on this clone: A far larger clone is a single base away, which makes a read error likely. Other DNA sequences from this sample encode an identical CDR3 as well. In DNA form, the CDR3 reads TGTGCCTGTGACACCTTGGGAATATCTCTCACCGATAAACTCATCTTT. This sequence encodes CACDTLGISLTDKLIF. The chain couples TRDV2 to TRDJ1; no clear D. The J gene, absent from TCRdb, was called here by matching the DNA to germline. The germline V and J ends were trimmed by 0 bases and 1 base, with 14 bases remaining between them. This CDR3 is built from 16 residues. Germline CDR1 reads GEAIGNYY; CDR2 reads EKD.

To note about this clone: TCRdb's protein, taken from a much larger clone, differs from this DNA's translation at residue 12, likely owing to a read error; the protein displayed comes from the DNA. The rearrangement links TRDV2 to TRDJ1; 8 bases agree with TRDD3. Assignment of the J gene here rests on matching the DNA to germline, because TCRdb gives none. CDR3 size: 18 residues. V was clipped by 0 bases and J by 0 bases; unmatched bases: 11. Germline lookup yields CDR1 GEAIGNYY and CDR2 EKD. The CDR3 DNA is TGTGCCTGTGACACCATCCTGGGGGACCCCCGGCACACCGATAAACTCATCTTT. Protein product: CACDTILGDPRHTDKLIF.

In its sample, this clone was seen a few times. A far larger clone differs by one base, so this is likely a read error. The sample has other DNA sequences that encode this CDR3 too. V gene TRDV2 combines with J gene TRDJ1, with D possibly matching TRDD3 (5 bases). The J gene, left out of TCRdb, was set here by checking the DNA against germline. CDR3 length equals 16 residues. Germline lookup yields CDR1 GEAIGNYY and CDR2 EKD. Here the CDR3 DNA reads TGCGCCTGTGACACCGTGGGGTCCCGGTACACCGATAAACTCATCTTT. Amino acid sequence: CACDTVGSRYTDKLIF.

The sample holds a few counts of this clone. TCRdb's listed protein matches a much larger clone and diverges from this DNA's translation at residue 4, likely through a read error; the protein shown comes from the DNA. For the CDR3, the DNA is TGTGCCTGTCACACTGGGGGGGATTACCGGTACACCGATAAACTCATCTTT. Protein product: CACHTGGDYRYTDKLIF. This chain connects TRDV2 to TRDJ1; TRDD3 aligns across 8 bases. This CDR3 is built from 17 residues. Germline CDR1 and CDR2: GEAIGNYY and EKD.

Note on this clone: The TCRdb record carries a much larger clone's protein, which differs from this DNA's translation at residue 9; a read error is the likely cause, and the protein listed here is the DNA translation. The chain employs TRDV2 and TRDJ1, with D maybe TRDD3 (5 bases). No J segment appears in TCRdb, so it was assigned here by matching the sequence to germline. CDR3 length: 15 residues. From germline, CDR1 is GEAIGNYY and CDR2 EKD. The V gene lost 3 bases and the J gene lost 1 base, with 14 bases spanning the gap. The CDR3 sequence: CACDHGEHCTDKLIF. DNA of the CDR3: TGTGCCTGTGACCATGGGGAACATTGCACCGATAAACTCATCTTT.

On this clone: The protein in TCRdb stems from a much larger clone and differs at residues 11 and 13 from this DNA's translation, likely a read error; here the protein is translated from the DNA. The chain carries TRDV2 and TRDJ1; TRDD3 aligns across 9 bases. CDR1 is GEAIGNYY, CDR2 EKD, per germline. The CDR3 totals 18 residues. The V gene end was trimmed by 7 bases and the J gene end by 3 bases; junction bases not matched to a gene: 20. CDR3: CACEKLGESAPHPDKLIF. The CDR3 DNA is TGTGCCTGCGAGAAACTGGGGGAATCTGCACCCCACCCCGATAAACTCATCTTT.

This clone was observed a few times. The TCRdb protein comes from a much larger clone and disagrees with this DNA's translation at residue 11, likely due to a read error; the protein given here is derived from the DNA. The chain uses TRDV2 and TRDJ3; 10 nucleotides line up with TRDD3. V dropped 0 bases and J dropped 1; count of bases not matched to a gene: 11. CDR1 is GEAIGNYY, CDR2 EKD, per germline. This CDR3 is built from 21 residues. For the CDR3, the DNA is TGTGCCTGTGACACCTTGTTTACTGGGGGATGCGCGTCCTGGGACACCCGACAGATGTTTTTC. It yields the protein CACDTLFTGGCASWDTRQMFF.

Many counts were recorded for this clone. This likely reflects a read error, since a far larger clone is one base away. The same CDR3 can be traced to other DNA sequences in this sample. This sequence joins TRDV2 and TRDJ1; 10 bases line up with TRDD3. No J segment appears in TCRdb, so it was assigned here by matching the sequence to germline. The CDR3 has 19 residues. Germline CDR1 GEAIGNYY, CDR2 EKD. Trimming removed 3 bases from V and 1 base from J; junction bases left unmatched: 16. CDR3 sequence (DNA): TGTGCCTGTGACTCCGTTTTGATCCCCACTGGGGGATTCACCGATAAACTCATCTTT. Encoded protein: CACDSVLIPTGGFTDKLIF.

In this sample, this clone turned up a few times. TCRdb attributes to this sequence the protein of a much larger clone, which differs from the DNA translation at residue 5; a read error is likely, and the protein displayed is translated from the DNA. The genes are TRDV1 and TRDJ1; D remains unclear. The J gene, left out of TCRdb, was set here by checking the DNA against germline. Germline CDR1 is TSWWSYY and CDR2 is QGS. Trimming removed 4 bases at V and 0 bases at J, with 21 bases between. CDR3 length: 18 residues. CDR3 nucleotide sequence: TGTGCTCTTGGGGGAGTGTACCCGCGGGAATCGTACACCGATAAACTCATCTTT. Encoded protein: CALGGVYPRESYTDKLIF.

This clone showed up many times. The protein recorded in TCRdb matches a much larger clone and deviates from this DNA's translation at residue 7, suggesting a read error; the protein here is obtained by translating the DNA. V is TRDV2 and J is TRDJ1, with D hard to call. No J gene was available from TCRdb, and it was assigned here by a germline match of the DNA. Germline V CDR1 and CDR2: GEAIGNYY, EKD. The CDR3 runs to 20 residues. V lost 0 bases and J lost 4, with 29 bases in between. The CDR3 coding sequence is TGTGCCTGTGACACCATCCAGGCCAGCCCCCAAAACTACTACGGCGATAAACTCATCTTT. Translation gives CACDTIQASPQNYYGDKLIF.

This clone was picked up a small number of times. This DNA's translation differs at residue 10 from TCRdb's protein, which comes from a much larger clone; a read error is likely, and the protein shown is translated from the DNA. The chain employs TRDV2 and TRDJ1, with 10 bases lining up with TRDD3. TCRdb records no J gene; here it was assigned by comparing the DNA to germline. V lost 2 bases to trimming and J lost 2 bases; unmatched junction nucleotides: 7. This CDR3 is built from 16 residues. CDR1 is GEAIGNYY, CDR2 EKD, per germline. CDR3: CACDRLGDKATDKLIF. The CDR3 DNA follows: TGTGCCTGTGACAGGCTGGGGGATAAGGCAACCGATAAACTCATCTTT.

This clone has only a few counts. One base separates it from a far larger clone, so it is likely a read error. Within the sample, other DNA sequences also encode this same CDR3. The chain uses TRDV2 and TRDJ1; 7 bases agree with TRDD3. Here the J gene came from matching the DNA to germline, since TCRdb omits it. The CDR3 spans 16 residues. Germline values: CDR1 GEAIGNYY, CDR2 EKD. V shed 7 bases, J shed 2 bases, and the junction held 15 bases outside the gene matches. CDR3 nucleotides: TGTGCCTGCGATTTCCTGGGGGGAGACCGAACCGATAAACTCATCTTT. Residues: CACDFLGGDRTDKLIF.

In regard to this clone: A read error likely explains why the TCRdb protein, taken from a much larger clone, differs from this DNA's translation at residue 17; the protein shown is translated from the DNA. This chain links TRDV1 with TRDJ1; the match to TRDD2 covers 8 bases. The CDR3 sequence is 19 residues long. From germline, CDR1 is TSWWSYY and CDR2 QGS. The CDR3 protein is CALGELHLPTKGSTDKPIF. The CDR3 DNA reads TGTGCTCTTGGGGAACTTCATCTTCCTACGAAGGGTTCCACCGATAAACCCATCTTT.

Points on this clone: A far larger clone is just one base off, so this is likely a read error. The same CDR3 also results from other DNA sequences found in this sample. TRDV2 is the V gene, and the J gene was not called. CDR3 length equals 16 residues. Germline values: CDR1 GEAIGNYY, CDR2 EKD. CDR3 amino acids: CACDTHLTKNTDKLIF. The CDR3 DNA sequence: TGTGCCTGTGACACCCACCTGACAAAAAACACCGATAAACTAATCTTT.

Concerning this clone: A far larger clone differs by one base, so this is likely a read error. Different DNA sequences within this sample yield the same CDR3. V gene TRDV1 was called; the J gene was not; the table's D call, TRDD3, was not checked against the DNA. This CDR3 has 20 residues. From germline, CDR1 is TSWWSYY and CDR2 QGS. CDR3 sequence: CALGDLILFSGGTYTDKLIF. In DNA form, the CDR3 reads TGTGCTCTTGGGGATCTTATACTCTTTTCTGGGGGAACGTACACCGATAAGCTCATCTTT.

With respect to this clone: The TCRdb protein comes from a much larger clone and disagrees with this DNA's translation at residue 8, likely due to a read error; the protein given here is derived from the DNA. The rearrangement links TRDV2 to TRDJ1; 10 bases match TRDD3. No J gene is reported in TCRdb; it was inferred here by comparing the DNA with germline. The CDR3 length is 19 residues. The J segment lost 5 bases and the V segment lost 0 bases, leaving 17 bases of the junction unmatched. Germline-derived CDR1 and CDR2 are GEAIGNYY and EKD. CDR3 region: CACDTVGLVGDTARDKLIF. The CDR3 coding sequence is TGTGCCTGTGACACCGTGGGGCTCGTGGGGGATACTGCGAGAGATAAACTCATCTTT.

About this clone itself: A far larger clone is one nucleotide away, so this likely arose from a read error. This sample includes further DNA sequences coding for the same CDR3. The chain couples TRDV1 to TRDJ1; 13 nucleotides align to TRDD3. The J gene was missing in TCRdb and was found by matching the end of the DNA to germline. The CDR3 is 22 residues long. V shed 0 bases and J 0 bases; nucleotides not matched to a gene: 16. Germline CDR1 is TSWWSYY and CDR2 is QGS. Written as DNA, the CDR3 is TGTGCTCTTGGGGAACTGGGATCGAGTCGTACTGGGGGATACGTCGACACCGATAAACTCATCTTT. Protein sequence: CALGELGSSRTGGYVDTDKLIF.

There are a few counts of this clone. For this DNA, TCRdb reports the protein of a much larger clone, which diverges at residue 14, most likely from a read error; the protein presented here is translated directly from the DNA. The V gene is TRDV1, the J gene TRDJ2; 10 positions agree with TRDD3. The J gene was missing in TCRdb and was found by matching the end of the DNA to germline. Germline loops: CDR1 TSWWSYY, CDR2 QGS. The CDR3 covers 22 residues. J lost 4 bases, V lost 3 bases, and 23 bases had no gene match. CDR3 in DNA: TGTGCTCTTGGGGATCAAGCCTTCCTTGGGTACTGGGGGATGCGTTGGACAGCACAACTCTTCTTT. Amino acids: CALGDQAFLGYWGMRWTAQLFF.

This clone was detected a few times. It is likely a read error: a sequence one base away is far more abundant. The sample carries other DNA sequences with the same CDR3. The chain couples TRDV2 to TRDJ1, with TRDD3 matching 10 bases. The length of the CDR3 is 16 residues. Germline V gene sequence: CDR1 GEAIGNYY, CDR2 EKD. CDR3 sequence (DNA): TGTGCCTGTGACACCGGGGGATACGGCTACACCGATAAACTAATCTTT. The encoded protein is CACDTGGYGYTDKLIF.

This clone was seen more than once but under ten times. The TCRdb record carries a much larger clone's protein, which differs from this DNA's translation at residue 13; a read error is the likely cause, and the protein listed here is the DNA translation. V gene TRDV2 combines with J gene TRDJ1; D call uncertain. Because TCRdb records no J gene, it was assigned here through a match of the DNA to germline. The CDR3 loop spans 16 amino acids. Germline loops: CDR1 GEAIGNYY, CDR2 EKD. In nucleotides, the CDR3 is TGTGCCTGTGACACTGGCTTGCCCAGGGGCACCGATGAACTCATCTTT. It specifies CACDTGLPRGTDELIF.

This clone came up a few times. The TCRdb protein, from a much larger clone, departs from this DNA's translation at residue 8, likely by read error; the protein shown derives from the DNA. The CDR3 spells CALGEAFRDGTAQLFF. The CDR3 bases are TGTGCTCTTGGGGAAGCTTTTCGTGATGGAACAGCACAACTCTTCTTT. V is TRDV1 and J is TRDJ2; D uncertain. TCRdb offers no J gene call, so here the DNA was matched to germline to obtain one. CDR3 length: 16 residues. The germline gives CDR1 TSWWSYY, CDR2 QGS. Between the trimmed V and J ends, which lost 2 bases and 5 bases, there was a span of 15 bases.

There are a few counts of this clone. TCRdb has a much larger clone's protein, which differs at residue 3 from the translation of this DNA, likely because of a read error; what is shown is the protein translated from the DNA. This chain uses TRDV1 with TRDJ1, with TRDD3 identical over 9 bases. The length of the CDR3 is 18 residues. CDR1 is TSWWSYY and CDR2 is QGS in the germline V gene. CDR3 coding DNA: TGTGCTTTTGGGGAACGGTTCAAGGGGGATACTGTCGTCGATAAACTCATCTTT. This sequence encodes CAFGERFKGDTVVDKLIF.